This T cell receptor (beta chain) was identified during a study of patients and donors after allogeneic stem cell transplantation. MiXCR, applied by TCRdb to the RT-PCR reads, yields one record per CDR3 protein. This table has about a million distinct CDR3 sequences, approximately 19% appearing once. Germline CDR1 MNHNS, CDR2 SASEGT. The CDR3 totals 15 residues. This clonotype has more than one count but fewer than ten. A much more abundant neighbour one base away suggests this may be a read error. The specimen was blood, either unsorted or a sorted T cell fraction (not recorded which). This receptor was identified in a human donor who was either an allogeneic HSCT recipient or a stem cell or donor lymphocyte infusion donor (not recorded which). It is not recorded whose cells these are; they may come from a transplant donor. This sequence joins TRBV6-1 and TRBJ1-5; no firm D call. The DNA of the CDR3 is TGTGCCAGCAGTGATTCCGGCAGCCGCAATCAGCCCCAGCAATTT. As protein: CASSDSGSRNQPQQF.